This T cell receptor beta chain was sequenced for a study of cytomegalovirus exposure and HLA in healthy donors. The trim removed 2 bases at V and 8 bases at J, leaving 6 bases unmatched. The CDR3 totals 14 residues. Looked up from germline, CDR1 is MGHDK and CDR2 is SYGVNS. Details on this clone: Its specificity is not known.

Both 60 Vbeta primers and 13 Jbeta primers went into the PCR. Using immunoSEQ multiplex PCR, the repertoire was profiled, and TCRdb retains in-frame clones only, with some absent. The data contain 180,000 or so clones, under 85% of them singletons. Findings of the study overall: Earlier analysis looked at TCR beta V segments, and most were productive about 90% or about 30% of the time.

This TCR was sampled from a human donor in good health. The rearrangement joins TRBV25-1 to TRBJ1-2; TRBD1 agrees at 9 bases. The sample comprised PBMCs. The CDR3 DNA is TGTGCCAGCAGTGAAGGGGACAGGGTGAAAGGCTACACCTTC. Residues: CASSEGDRVKGYTF.